This entry concerns a single TCR beta chain. These data originate in a study of control samples from healthy donors and cancer patients. This CDR3 has 14 amino acids. Between the trimmed V and J ends, which lost 1 base and 7 bases, there was a span of 13 bases. Germline CDR1 reads MNHEY; CDR2 reads SVGAGI. Data came from immunoSEQ multiplex PCR; TCRdb stores just in-frame clones and leaves some out. In the table there are tens of thousands of clones, more than 80% of which are singletons. Material for sequencing was PBMCs. This sequence joins TRBV6-5 and TRBJ1-1; D gene ambiguous. This clonotype was obtained from a man between 25 and 39 years old with colorectal cancer. The CDR3 sequence: CASSYLGRRSEAFF. CDR3 coding DNA: TGTGCCAGCAGTTACTTGGGCAGGAGGAGTGAAGCTTTCTTT.